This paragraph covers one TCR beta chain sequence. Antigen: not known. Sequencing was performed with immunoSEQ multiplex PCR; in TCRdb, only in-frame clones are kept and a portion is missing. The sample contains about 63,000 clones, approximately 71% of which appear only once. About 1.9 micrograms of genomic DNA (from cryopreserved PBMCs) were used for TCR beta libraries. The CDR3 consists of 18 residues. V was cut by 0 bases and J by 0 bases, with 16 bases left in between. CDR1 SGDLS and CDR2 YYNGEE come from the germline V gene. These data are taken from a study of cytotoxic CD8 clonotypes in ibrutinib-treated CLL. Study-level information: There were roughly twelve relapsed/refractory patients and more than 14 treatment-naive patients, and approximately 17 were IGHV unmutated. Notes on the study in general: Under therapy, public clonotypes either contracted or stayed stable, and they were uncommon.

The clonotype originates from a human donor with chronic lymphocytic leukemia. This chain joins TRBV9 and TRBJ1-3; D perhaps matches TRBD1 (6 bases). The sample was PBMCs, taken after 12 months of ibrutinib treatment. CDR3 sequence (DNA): TGTGCCAGCAGCGTAGATAGGGGGACACAACTCTCTGGAAACACCATATATTTT. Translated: CASSVDRGTQLSGNTIYF.